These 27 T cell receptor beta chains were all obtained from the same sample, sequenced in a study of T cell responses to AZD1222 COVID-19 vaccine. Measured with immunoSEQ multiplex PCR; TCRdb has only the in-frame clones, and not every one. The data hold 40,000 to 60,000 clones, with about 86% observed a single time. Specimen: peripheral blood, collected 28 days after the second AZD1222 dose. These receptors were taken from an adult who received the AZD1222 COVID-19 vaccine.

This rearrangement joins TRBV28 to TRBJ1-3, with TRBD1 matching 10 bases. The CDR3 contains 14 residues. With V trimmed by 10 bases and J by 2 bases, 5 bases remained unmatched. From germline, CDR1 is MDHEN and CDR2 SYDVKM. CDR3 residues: CATDGTGAGNTIYF. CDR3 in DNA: TGTGCCACCGACGGGACAGGGGCTGGAAACACCATATATTTT.

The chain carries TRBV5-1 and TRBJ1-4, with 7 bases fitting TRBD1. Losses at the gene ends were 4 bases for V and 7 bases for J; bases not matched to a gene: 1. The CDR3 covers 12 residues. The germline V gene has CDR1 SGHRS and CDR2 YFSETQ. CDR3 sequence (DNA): TGCGCCAGCAGCCGGGACAGTGAAAAACTGTTTTTT. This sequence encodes CASSRDSEKLFF.

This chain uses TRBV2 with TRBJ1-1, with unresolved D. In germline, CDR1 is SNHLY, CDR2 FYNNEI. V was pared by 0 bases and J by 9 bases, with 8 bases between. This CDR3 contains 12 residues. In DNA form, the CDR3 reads TGTGCCAGCAGTGAAGCGAGCTACAAAGCTTTCTTT. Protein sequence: CASSEASYKAFF.

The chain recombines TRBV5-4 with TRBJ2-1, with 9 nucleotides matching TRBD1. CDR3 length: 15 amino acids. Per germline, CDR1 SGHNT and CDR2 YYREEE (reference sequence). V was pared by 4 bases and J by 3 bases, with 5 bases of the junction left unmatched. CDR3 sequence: CASSLRQGGYNEQFF. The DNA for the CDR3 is TGTGCCAGCAGCCTTCGACAGGGGGGCTACAATGAGCAGTTCTTC.

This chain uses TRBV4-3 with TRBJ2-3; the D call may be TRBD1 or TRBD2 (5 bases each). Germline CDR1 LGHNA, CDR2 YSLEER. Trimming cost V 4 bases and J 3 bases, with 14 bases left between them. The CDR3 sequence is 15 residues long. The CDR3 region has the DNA TGCGCCAGCAGCCCCTCGGTTTGGGGGACAGATACGCAGTATTTT. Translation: CASSPSVWGTDTQYF.

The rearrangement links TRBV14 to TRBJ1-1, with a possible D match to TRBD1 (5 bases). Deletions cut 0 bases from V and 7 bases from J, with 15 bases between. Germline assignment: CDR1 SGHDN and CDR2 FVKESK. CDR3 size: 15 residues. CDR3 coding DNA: TGTGCCAGCAGCCAAGAAGGGGACGGGACGCTTGAAGCTTTCTTT. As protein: CASSQEGDGTLEAFF.

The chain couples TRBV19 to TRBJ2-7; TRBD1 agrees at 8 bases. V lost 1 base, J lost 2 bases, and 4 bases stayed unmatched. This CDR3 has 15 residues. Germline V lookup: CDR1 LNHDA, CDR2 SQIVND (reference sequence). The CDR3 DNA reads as TGTGCCAGTAGTATAGTTAACAGGGGGACCTACGAGCAGTACTTC. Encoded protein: CASSIVNRGTYEQYF.

The CDR3 region is CASSGPRVNQETQYF. The CDR3 DNA sequence: TGTGCCAGCAGCGGCCCTAGAGTAAACCAAGAGACCCAGTACTTC. The chain carries TRBV5-8 and TRBJ2-5, with D uncertain. V was trimmed by 4 bases and J by 0 bases, leaving 13 bases between them. CDR1 is SGHTS, CDR2 YDEGEE, per germline. This CDR3 region has 15 residues.

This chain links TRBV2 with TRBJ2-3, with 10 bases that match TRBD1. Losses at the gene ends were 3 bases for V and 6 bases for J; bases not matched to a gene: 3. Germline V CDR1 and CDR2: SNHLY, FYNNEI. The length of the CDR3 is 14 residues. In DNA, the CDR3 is TGTGCCAGCAGTGAGGACAGGGGGGCGGATACGCAGTATTTT. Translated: CASSEDRGADTQYF. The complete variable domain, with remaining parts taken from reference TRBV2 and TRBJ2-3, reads EPEVTQTPSHQVTQMGQEVILRCVPISNHLYFYWYRQILGQKVEFLVSFYNNEISEKSEIFDDQFSVERPDGSNFTLKIRSTKLEDSAMYFCASSEDRGADTQYFGPGTRLTVL.

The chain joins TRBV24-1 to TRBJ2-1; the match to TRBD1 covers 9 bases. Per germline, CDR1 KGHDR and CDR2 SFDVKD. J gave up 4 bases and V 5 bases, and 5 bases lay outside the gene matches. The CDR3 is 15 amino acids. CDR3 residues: CATSGPGTGYNEQFF. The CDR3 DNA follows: TGTGCCACCAGTGGTCCCGGGACAGGGTACAATGAGCAGTTCTTC.

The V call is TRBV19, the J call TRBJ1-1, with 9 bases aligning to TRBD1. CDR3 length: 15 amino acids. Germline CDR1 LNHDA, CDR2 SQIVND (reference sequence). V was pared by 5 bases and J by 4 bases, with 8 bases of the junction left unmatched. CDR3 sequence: CASSPGTGRPTEAFF. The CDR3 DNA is TGTGCCAGTAGTCCCGGGACAGGGCGGCCCACTGAAGCTTTCTTT.

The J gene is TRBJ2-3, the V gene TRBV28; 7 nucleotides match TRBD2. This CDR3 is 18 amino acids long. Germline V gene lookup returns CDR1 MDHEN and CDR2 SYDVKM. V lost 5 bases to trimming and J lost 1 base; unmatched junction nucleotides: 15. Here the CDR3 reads CASSTREEAGMGTDTQYF. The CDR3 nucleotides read TGTGCCAGCAGTACCCGGGAGGAGGCGGGGATGGGCACAGATACGCAGTATTTT.

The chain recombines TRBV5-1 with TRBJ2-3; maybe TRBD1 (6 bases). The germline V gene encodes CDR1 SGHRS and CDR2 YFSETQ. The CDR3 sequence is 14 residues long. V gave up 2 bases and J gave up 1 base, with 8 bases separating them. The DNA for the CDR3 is TGCGCCAGCAGCTTCAGGGGCGGCACAGATACGCAGTATTTT. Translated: CASSFRGGTDTQYF.

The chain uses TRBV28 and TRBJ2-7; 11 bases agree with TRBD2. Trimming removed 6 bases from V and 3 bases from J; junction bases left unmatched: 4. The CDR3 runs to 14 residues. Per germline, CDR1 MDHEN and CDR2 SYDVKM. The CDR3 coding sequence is TGTGCCAGCAGCGATACTAGCGGGGGCTACGAGCAGTACTTC. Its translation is CASSDTSGGYEQYF. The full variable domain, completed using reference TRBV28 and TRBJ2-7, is DVKVTQSSRYLVKRTGEKVFLECVQDMDHENMFWYRQDPGLGLRLIYFSYDVKMKEKGDIPEGYSVSREKKERFSLILESASTNQTSMYLCASSDTSGGYEQYFGPGTRLTVT.

CDR3 region: CASSLGWGRDLEKLFF. CDR3 nucleotides: TGTGCCAGCAGCTTGGGGTGGGGCAGGGACTTAGAAAAACTGTTTTTT. V gene TRBV5-6 combines with J gene TRBJ1-4, with a tentative D call TRBD1 (5 bases). Germline lookup yields CDR1 SGHDT and CDR2 YYEEEE. The CDR3 contains 16 residues. Trimming took off 0 bases at V and 8 bases at J, with 17 bases between the two ends.

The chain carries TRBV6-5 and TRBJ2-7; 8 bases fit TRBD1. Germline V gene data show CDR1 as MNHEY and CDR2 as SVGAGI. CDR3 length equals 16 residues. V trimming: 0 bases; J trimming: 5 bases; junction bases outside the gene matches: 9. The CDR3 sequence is CASSYSQGAAVDEQYF. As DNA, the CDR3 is TGTGCCAGCAGTTACTCCCAGGGGGCAGCGGTGGACGAGCAGTACTTC.

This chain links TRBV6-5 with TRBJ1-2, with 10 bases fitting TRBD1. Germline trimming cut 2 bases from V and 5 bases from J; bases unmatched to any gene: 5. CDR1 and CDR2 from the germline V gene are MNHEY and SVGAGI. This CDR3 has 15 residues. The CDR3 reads CASSYAGQGIYGYTF. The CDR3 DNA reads TGTGCCAGCAGTTACGCGGGACAGGGGATTTATGGCTACACCTTC.

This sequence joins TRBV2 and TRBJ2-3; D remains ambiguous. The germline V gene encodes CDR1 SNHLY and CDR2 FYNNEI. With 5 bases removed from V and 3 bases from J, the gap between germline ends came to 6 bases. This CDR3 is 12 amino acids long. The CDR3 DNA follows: TGTGCCAGCAGTTCCACGACAGATACGCAGTATTTT. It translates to CASSSTTDTQYF.

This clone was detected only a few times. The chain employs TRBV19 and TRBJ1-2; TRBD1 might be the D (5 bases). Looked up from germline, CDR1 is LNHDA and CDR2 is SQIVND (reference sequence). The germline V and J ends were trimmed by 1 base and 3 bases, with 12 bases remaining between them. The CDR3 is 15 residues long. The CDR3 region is CASSIATLGDYGYTF. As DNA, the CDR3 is TGTGCCAGTAGTATAGCCACACTAGGGGACTATGGCTACACCTTC.

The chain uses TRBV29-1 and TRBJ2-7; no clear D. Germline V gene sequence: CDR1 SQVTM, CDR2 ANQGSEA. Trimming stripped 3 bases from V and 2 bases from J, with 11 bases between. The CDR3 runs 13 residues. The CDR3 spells CSVEGSYTYEQYF. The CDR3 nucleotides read TGCAGCGTTGAGGGCAGCTATACCTACGAGCAGTACTTC.

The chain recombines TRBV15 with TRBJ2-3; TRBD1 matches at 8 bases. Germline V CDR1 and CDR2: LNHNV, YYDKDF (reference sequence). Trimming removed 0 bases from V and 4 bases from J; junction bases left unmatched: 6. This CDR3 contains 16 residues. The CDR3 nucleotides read TGTGCCACCAGCAGAGATAGGACAGGGAGCGCAGATACGCAGTATTTT. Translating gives CATSRDRTGSADTQYF. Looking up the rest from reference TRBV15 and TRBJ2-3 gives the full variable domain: DAMVIQNPRYQVTQFGKPVTLSCSQTLNHNVMYWYQQKSSQAPKLLFHYYDKDFNNEADTPDNFQSRRPNTSFCFLDIRSPGLGDTAMYLCATSRDRTGSADTQYFGPGTRLTVL.

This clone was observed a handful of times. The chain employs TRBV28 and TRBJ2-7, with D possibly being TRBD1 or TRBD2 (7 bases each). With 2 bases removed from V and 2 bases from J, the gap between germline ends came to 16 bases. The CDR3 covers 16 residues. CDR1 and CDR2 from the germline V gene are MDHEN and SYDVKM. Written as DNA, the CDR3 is TGTGCCAGCAGTTTACCCCCAGGGGGGAGGGCCTACGAGCAGTACTTC. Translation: CASSLPPGGRAYEQYF. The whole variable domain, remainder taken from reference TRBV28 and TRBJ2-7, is DVKVTQSSRYLVKRTGEKVFLECVQDMDHENMFWYRQDPGLGLRLIYFSYDVKMKEKGDIPEGYSVSREKKERFSLILESASTNQTSMYLCASSLPPGGRAYEQYFGPGTRLTVT.

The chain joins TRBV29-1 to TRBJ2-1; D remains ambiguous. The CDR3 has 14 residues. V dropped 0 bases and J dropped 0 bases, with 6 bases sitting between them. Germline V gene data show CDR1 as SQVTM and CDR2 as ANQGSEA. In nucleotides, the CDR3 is TGCAGCGTTGAAGAGGAGAACTCCTACAATGAGCAGTTCTTC. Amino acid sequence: CSVEEENSYNEQFF.

The CDR3 protein is CASSSPVPPEAFF. The CDR3 DNA sequence: TGTGCCAGCAGCTCCCCTGTCCCCCCTGAAGCTTTCTTT. This chain connects TRBV7-2 to TRBJ1-1; D not certain. The V gene's germline CDR1 is SGHTA and CDR2 FQGNSA. CDR3 size: 13 residues. Trimming cost V 4 bases and J 6 bases, with 12 bases left between them.

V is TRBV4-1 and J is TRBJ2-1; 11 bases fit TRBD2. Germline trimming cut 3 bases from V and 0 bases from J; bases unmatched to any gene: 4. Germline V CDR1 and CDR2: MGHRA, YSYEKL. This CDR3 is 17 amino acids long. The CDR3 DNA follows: TGCGCCAGCAGCCACGTACTAGCGGGGGTCTCCTACAATGAGCAGTTCTTC. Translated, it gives CASSHVLAGVSYNEQFF.

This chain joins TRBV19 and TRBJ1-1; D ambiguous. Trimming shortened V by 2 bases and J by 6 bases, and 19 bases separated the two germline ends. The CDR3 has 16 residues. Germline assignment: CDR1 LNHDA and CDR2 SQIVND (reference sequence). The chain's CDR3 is CASSITEVVFGAEAFF. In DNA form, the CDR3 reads TGTGCCAGTAGTATAACGGAGGTAGTCTTCGGCGCTGAAGCTTTCTTT. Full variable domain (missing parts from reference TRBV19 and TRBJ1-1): DGGITQSPKYLFRKEGQNVTLSCEQNLNHDAMYWYRQDPGQGLRLIYYSQIVNDFQKGDIAEGYSVSREKKESFPLTVTSAQKNPTAFYLCASSITEVVFGAEAFFGQGTRLTVV.

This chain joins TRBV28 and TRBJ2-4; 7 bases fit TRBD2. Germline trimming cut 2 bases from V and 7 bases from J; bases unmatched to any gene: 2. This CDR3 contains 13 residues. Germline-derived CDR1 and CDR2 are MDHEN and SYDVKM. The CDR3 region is CASSLQGGNIQYF. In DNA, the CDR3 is TGTGCCAGCAGTTTACAGGGAGGGAACATTCAGTACTTC. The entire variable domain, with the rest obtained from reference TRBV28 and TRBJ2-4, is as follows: DVKVTQSSRYLVKRTGEKVFLECVQDMDHENMFWYRQDPGLGLRLIYFSYDVKMKEKGDIPEGYSVSREKKERFSLILESASTNQTSMYLCASSLQGGNIQYFGAGTRLSVL.